The 18 T cell receptor beta chains listed next were all sequenced from one sample in a study of T cell responses to AZD1222 COVID-19 vaccine. Sequencing used immunoSEQ multiplex PCR; TCRdb keeps in-frame clones, though not all of them. The sample consists of roughly 180,000 clones, almost 95% of them appearing once. Sequencing used peripheral blood, obtained on day 0 of AZD1222 vaccination. Receptors were obtained from an adult in good health.

J is TRBJ1-1 and V is TRBV5-6, with no clear D. The V gene lost 6 bases and the J gene lost 6 bases, with 15 bases spanning the gap. Germline V gene lookup returns CDR1 SGHDT and CDR2 YYEEEE. The CDR3 length is 13 residues. The CDR3 sequence is CASINTGRAEAFF. DNA for the CDR3: TGTGCCAGCATCAACACGGGGAGGGCTGAAGCTTTCTTT.

The J gene is TRBJ2-7, the V gene TRBV28, with a tentative D call TRBD2 (6 bases). Germline V gene sequence: CDR1 MDHEN, CDR2 SYDVKM. The length of the CDR3 is 12 residues. Trimming shortened V by 7 bases and J by 1 base, and 8 bases separated the two germline ends. DNA for the CDR3: TGTGCCAGCAACGGGAGATCCTACGAGCAGTACTTC. Its translation is CASNGRSYEQYF.

There are a few counts of this clone. This chain joins TRBV11-2 and TRBJ1-5; 10 nucleotides line up with TRBD1. The CDR3 sequence is 17 residues long. The junction had 6 bases not matched to a gene; V was cut back by 1 base and J by 3 bases. In germline, CDR1 is SGHAT, CDR2 FQNNGV. The CDR3 sequence is CASSLGRTGGINQPQHF. The CDR3, as DNA: TGTGCCAGCAGCTTAGGACGGACAGGGGGGATCAATCAGCCCCAGCATTTT.

This chain joins TRBV27 and TRBJ1-1, with a possible D match to TRBD1 (6 bases). Germline-derived CDR1 and CDR2 are MNHEY and SMNVEV (reference sequence). The CDR3 is 14 residues long. V lost 4 bases and J lost 4, with 13 bases in between. The CDR3 DNA sequence: TGTGCCAGCAGTTCGAGGGGGGGGCGCACTGAAGCTTTCTTT. Encoded protein: CASSSRGGRTEAFF.

The chain has TRBV29-1 and TRBJ1-2; the D gene is possibly TRBD1 (5 bases). Trimming left V 3 bases short and J 8 bases short, with 16 bases between. This CDR3 has 13 amino acids. Germline values: CDR1 SQVTM, CDR2 ANQGSEA. The CDR3 here is CSVESQGTGGYTF. The CDR3 coding sequence is TGCAGCGTTGAGTCCCAGGGCACGGGGGGCTACACCTTC.

The V call is TRBV30, the J call TRBJ2-4; D is uncertain. The V end lost 4 bases, the J end lost 5 bases, and 9 bases lay between the germline ends. The CDR3 runs to 12 residues. Germline V CDR1 and CDR2: GTSNPN, SVGIG (reference sequence). CDR3 DNA: TGTGCCTGGACCTCGCAGGAAAACATTCAGTACTTC. Protein: CAWTSQENIQYF.

The rearrangement uses TRBV7-2 and TRBJ2-2; D is unresolved. CDR3 length: 15 amino acids. Germline CDR1 and CDR2: SGHTA and FQGNSA. The V gene lost 5 bases and the J gene lost 2 bases, with 12 bases spanning the gap. CDR3 loop: CASSPKRPNTGELFF. CDR3 DNA: TGTGCCAGCAGCCCCAAAAGGCCTAACACCGGGGAGCTGTTTTTT.

This clone appeared a few times. CDR3 DNA: TGTGCCAGCAGTGAAGCGCGGGAGCCAAGGGCTTTCTTT. Its translation: CASSEAREPRAFF. The J gene is TRBJ1-1, the V gene TRBV25-1; D remains ambiguous. Germline V CDR1 and CDR2: MGHDK, SYGVNS. V lost 2 bases and J lost 11, with 15 bases in between. CDR3 length equals 13 residues.

The chain has TRBV12-3 or TRBV12-4 and TRBJ1-1; no firm D call. The CDR3 is 13 amino acids. Trimming removed 3 bases from V and 6 bases from J, with 11 bases in between. The CDR3 protein is CASSFWEIAEAFF. In nucleotides, the CDR3 is TGTGCCAGCAGTTTTTGGGAAATAGCTGAAGCTTTCTTT.

The chain links TRBV5-8 to TRBJ1-3; D unclear. V was pared by 6 bases and J by 0 bases, with 13 bases between. Germline V gene lookup returns CDR1 SGHTS and CDR2 YDEGEE. The CDR3 is 15 residues long. The CDR3 is CASILRLLSGNTIYF. The CDR3 nucleotides read TGTGCCAGCATTTTGAGACTTCTCTCTGGAAACACCATATATTTT.

The chain carries TRBV29-1 and TRBJ2-1; tentative D call: TRBD2 (7 bases). The length of the CDR3 is 16 residues. Trimming removed 0 bases from V and 7 bases from J, with 19 bases in between. CDR1 and CDR2 from the germline V gene are SQVTM and ANQGSEA. CDR3: CSVEDPHSGTYNEQFF. The CDR3 coding sequence is TGCAGCGTTGAAGATCCTCACAGCGGGACATATAATGAGCAGTTCTTC.

The chain couples TRBV7-9 to TRBJ2-7, with 7 nucleotides matching TRBD1. CDR3 length: 14 amino acids. Germline V gives CDR1 SEHNR, CDR2 FQNEAQ (reference sequence). V gave up 6 bases and J gave up 3 bases; unmatched junction bases: 8. CDR3 sequence: CASSTGTANYEQYF. The CDR3 DNA follows: TGTGCCAGCAGTACCGGGACAGCAAACTACGAGCAGTACTTC.

This rearrangement joins TRBV9 to TRBJ1-2, with 10 nucleotides matching TRBD1. CDR3 length: 18 amino acids. V shed 4 bases, J shed 4 bases, and the junction held 16 bases outside the gene matches. Germline V gene sequence: CDR1 SGDLS, CDR2 YYNGEE. The chain's CDR3 is CASSPGGTGATYLYGYTF. The CDR3 coding sequence is TGTGCCAGCAGCCCAGGGGGGACAGGGGCAACATATCTCTATGGCTACACCTTC.

The chain combines TRBV15 with TRBJ2-1, with D maybe TRBD2 (7 bases). Germline V gene sequence: CDR1 LNHNV, CDR2 YYDKDF (reference sequence). The CDR3 consists of 16 residues. V was pared by 0 bases and J by 9 bases, with 18 bases between. Here the CDR3 reads CATSRERGHPGGEQFF. Written as DNA, the CDR3 is TGTGCCACCAGCAGAGAAAGGGGACATCCGGGGGGTGAGCAGTTCTTC. Full variable domain (outside the CDR3, taken from reference TRBV15 and TRBJ2-1): DAMVIQNPRYQVTQFGKPVTLSCSQTLNHNVMYWYQQKSSQAPKLLFHYYDKDFNNEADTPDNFQSRRPNTSFCFLDIRSPGLGDTAMYLCATSRERGHPGGEQFFGPGTRLTVL.

CDR3: CASSLVGGAYEQYF. In DNA form, the CDR3 reads TGTGCCAGCAGCTTGGTGGGCGGGGCCTACGAGCAGTACTTC. V gene TRBV5-6 combines with J gene TRBJ2-7, with D perhaps TRBD2 (6 bases). Trimming removed 0 bases from V and 2 bases from J, with 9 bases in between. The CDR3 contains 14 residues. CDR1 is SGHDT and CDR2 is YYEEEE in the germline V gene.

The sample holds a few counts of this clone. The V and J genes are TRBV6-1 and TRBJ2-7, with 8 bases identical to TRBD1. Trimming took 1 base from V and 4 from J; bases not matched to a gene: 6. The germline V gene has CDR1 MNHNS and CDR2 SASEGT. CDR3 size: 15 residues. For the CDR3, the DNA is TGTGCCAGCAGTGAAGAGGGGACAGGCGGTTACGAGCAGTACTTC. Translating gives CASSEEGTGGYEQYF.

The table lists this clone with a count of one. The CDR3 loop is CASSYSTGSGIEQYF. Written as DNA, the CDR3 is TGTGCCAGCAGTTACTCGACAGGGAGTGGAATCGAGCAGTACTTC. The chain uses TRBV6-5 and TRBJ2-7, with 7 bases lining up with TRBD1. CDR3 length: 15 residues. The junction had 8 bases not matched to a gene; V was cut back by 0 bases and J by 6 bases. Germline V gene lookup returns CDR1 MNHEY and CDR2 SVGAGI.

V usage is TRBV7-3 and J usage is TRBJ2-1; no clear D. The CDR3 covers 15 residues. Trimming shortened V by 1 base and J by 9 bases, and 16 bases separated the two germline ends. Germline V CDR1 and CDR2: SGHTA, FQGTGA. DNA for the CDR3: TGTGCCAGCAGCTTAATACGCGGCGAGAGGCGTGAGCAGTTCTTC. It specifies CASSLIRGERREQFF.